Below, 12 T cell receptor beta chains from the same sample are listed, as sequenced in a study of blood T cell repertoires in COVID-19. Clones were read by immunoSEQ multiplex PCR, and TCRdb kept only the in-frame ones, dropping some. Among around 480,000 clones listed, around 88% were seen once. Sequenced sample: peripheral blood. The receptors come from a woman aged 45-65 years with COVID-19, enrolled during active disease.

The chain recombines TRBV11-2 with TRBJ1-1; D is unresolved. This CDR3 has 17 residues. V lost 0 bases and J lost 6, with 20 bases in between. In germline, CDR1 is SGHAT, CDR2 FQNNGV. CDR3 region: CASSLDELARSSAEAFF. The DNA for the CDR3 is TGTGCCAGCAGCTTAGACGAGTTGGCTAGGTCGTCGGCTGAAGCTTTCTTT.

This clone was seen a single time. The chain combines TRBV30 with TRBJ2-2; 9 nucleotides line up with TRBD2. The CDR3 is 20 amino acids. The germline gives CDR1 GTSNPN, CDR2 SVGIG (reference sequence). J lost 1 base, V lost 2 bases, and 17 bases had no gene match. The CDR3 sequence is CAWSRYTGLAGAENTGELFF. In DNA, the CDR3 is TGTGCCTGGAGTCGGTACACAGGGTTAGCGGGGGCTGAGAACACCGGGGAGCTGTTTTTT.

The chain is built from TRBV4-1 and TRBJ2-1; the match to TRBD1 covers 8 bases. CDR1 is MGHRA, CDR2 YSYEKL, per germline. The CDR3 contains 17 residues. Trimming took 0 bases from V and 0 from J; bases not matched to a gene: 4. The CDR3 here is CASSQDQQGASYNEQFF. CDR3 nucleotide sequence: TGCGCCAGCAGCCAAGATCAGCAGGGGGCCTCCTACAATGAGCAGTTCTTC.

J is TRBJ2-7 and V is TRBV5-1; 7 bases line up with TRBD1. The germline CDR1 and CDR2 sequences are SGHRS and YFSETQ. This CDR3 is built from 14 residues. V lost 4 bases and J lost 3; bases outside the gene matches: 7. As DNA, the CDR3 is TGCGCCAGCAGCCCTGGGGACAGATACTACGAGCAGTACTTC. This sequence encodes CASSPGDRYYEQYF.

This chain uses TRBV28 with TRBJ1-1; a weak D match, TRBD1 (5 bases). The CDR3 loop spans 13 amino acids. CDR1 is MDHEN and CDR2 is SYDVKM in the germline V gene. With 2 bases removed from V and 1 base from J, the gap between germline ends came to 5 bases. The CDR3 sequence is CASSLDRNTEAFF. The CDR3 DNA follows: TGTGCCAGCAGTTTAGACAGGAACACTGAAGCTTTCTTT.

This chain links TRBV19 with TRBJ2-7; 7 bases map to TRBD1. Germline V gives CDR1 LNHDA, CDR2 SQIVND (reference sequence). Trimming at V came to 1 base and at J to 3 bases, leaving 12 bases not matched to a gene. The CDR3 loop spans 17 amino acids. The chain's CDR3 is CASSIGPDRVSVYEQYF. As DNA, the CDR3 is TGTGCCAGTAGTATAGGGCCAGACAGGGTTTCCGTCTACGAGCAGTACTTC.

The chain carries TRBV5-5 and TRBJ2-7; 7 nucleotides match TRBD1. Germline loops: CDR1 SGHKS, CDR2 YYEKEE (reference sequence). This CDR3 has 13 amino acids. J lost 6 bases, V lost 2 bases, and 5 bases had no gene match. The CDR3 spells CASSLTGDAEQYF. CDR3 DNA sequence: TGTGCCAGCAGCTTAACAGGGGACGCCGAGCAGTACTTC.

The CDR3 bases are TGCAGTGCTAGTGACAGGAACTATGGCTACACCTTC. Translated: CSASDRNYGYTF. V is TRBV20-1 and J is TRBJ1-2; weak D call: TRBD1 (6 bases). V dropped 3 bases and J dropped 2 bases, with 7 bases sitting between them. Germline V lookup: CDR1 DFQATT, CDR2 SNEGSKA (reference sequence). The CDR3 is 12 residues long.

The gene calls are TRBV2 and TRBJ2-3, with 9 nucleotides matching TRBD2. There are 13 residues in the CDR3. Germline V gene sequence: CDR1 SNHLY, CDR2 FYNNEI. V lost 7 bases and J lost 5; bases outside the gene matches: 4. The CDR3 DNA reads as TGTGCCAGCAAGTCTAGCGGGGAAGATACGCAGTATTTT. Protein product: CASKSSGEDTQYF. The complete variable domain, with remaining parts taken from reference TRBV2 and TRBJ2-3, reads EPEVTQTPSHQVTQMGQEVILRCVPISNHLYFYWYRQILGQKVEFLVSFYNNEISEKSEIFDDQFSVERPDGSNFTLKIRSTKLEDSAMYFCASKSSGEDTQYFGPGTRLTVL.

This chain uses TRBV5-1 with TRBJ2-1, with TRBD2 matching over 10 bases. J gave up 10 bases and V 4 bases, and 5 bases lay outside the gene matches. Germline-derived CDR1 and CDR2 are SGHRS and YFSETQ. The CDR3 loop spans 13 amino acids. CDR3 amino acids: CASSKTTSGEQFF. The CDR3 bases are TGCGCCAGCAGCAAGACGACTAGCGGGGAGCAGTTCTTC.

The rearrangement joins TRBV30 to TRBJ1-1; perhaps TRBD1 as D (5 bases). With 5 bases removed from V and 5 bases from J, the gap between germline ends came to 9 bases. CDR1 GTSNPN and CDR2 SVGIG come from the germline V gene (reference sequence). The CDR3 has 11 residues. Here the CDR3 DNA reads TGTGCCTGGCTCAGGGCTACTGAAGCTTTCTTT. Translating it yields CAWLRATEAFF.

CDR3 DNA: TGTGCCAGCAGCCTCCCACAGGGGACTAATGAAAAACTGTTTTTT. Protein sequence: CASSLPQGTNEKLFF. The chain employs TRBV5-5 and TRBJ1-4, with TRBD1 identical over 7 bases. Germline CDR1 reads SGHKS; CDR2 reads YYEKEE (reference sequence). J lost 2 bases, V lost 4 bases, and 5 bases had no gene match. This CDR3 comprises 15 residues.